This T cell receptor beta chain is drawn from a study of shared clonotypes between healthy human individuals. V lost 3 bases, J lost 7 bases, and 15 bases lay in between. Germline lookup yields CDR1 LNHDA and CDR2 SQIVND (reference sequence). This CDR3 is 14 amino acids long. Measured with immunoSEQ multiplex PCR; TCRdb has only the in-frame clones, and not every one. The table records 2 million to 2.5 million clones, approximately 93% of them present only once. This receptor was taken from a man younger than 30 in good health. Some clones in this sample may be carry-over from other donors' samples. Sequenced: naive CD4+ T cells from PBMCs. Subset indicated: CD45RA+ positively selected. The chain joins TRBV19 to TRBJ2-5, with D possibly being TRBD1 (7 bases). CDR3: CASSIGGGAGTQYF. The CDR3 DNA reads TGTGCCAGTAGTATTGGAGGGGGCGCCGGGACCCAGTACTTC.